This T cell receptor beta chain is from a study of blood T cell repertoires in COVID-19. For the study at large: Specimens from acute and convalescent COVID-19 originated in the United States, Italy and Spain. Sample material is recorded as cDNA or gDNA derived from T cells, B-cell-depleted T cells, or PBMCs.

In the study's own analysis: Estimated nucleated cell counts came from reference gene primer amplification. Profiled with immunoSEQ multiplex PCR; TCRdb holds only in-frame clones, not every one. D and trimming come from the DNA, and the V and J calls and clone size come from that table. The sample gives about 70,000 clones, around 83% of which show up once; 8.5% to 10% is in the top ten. The sample consisted of peripheral blood. The clonotype comes from an elderly woman with acute or convalescent COVID-19.

The CDR3 DNA follows: TGTGCCAGCAGCAAAGTTTGGGACTTGCGGTGGACTAACTATGGCTACACCTTC. Translated, it gives CASSKVWDLRWTNYGYTF. This chain connects TRBV21-1 to TRBJ1-2. TRBV21-1 is a known pseudogene. The CDR3 runs to 18 residues.